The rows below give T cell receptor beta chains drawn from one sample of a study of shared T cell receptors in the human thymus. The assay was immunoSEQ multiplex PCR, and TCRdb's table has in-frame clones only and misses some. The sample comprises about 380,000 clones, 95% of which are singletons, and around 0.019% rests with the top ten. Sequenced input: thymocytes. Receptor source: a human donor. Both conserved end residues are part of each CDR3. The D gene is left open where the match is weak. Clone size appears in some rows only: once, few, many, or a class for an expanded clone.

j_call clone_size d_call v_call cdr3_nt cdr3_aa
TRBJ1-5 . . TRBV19 TGTGCCAGCGACTTAACCGGGGCAATCGAACAGCCCCAGCATTTT CASDLTGAIEQPQHF
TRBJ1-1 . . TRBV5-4 TGTGCCAGCAGCTTGTCAGGGGACCCAAACGCTGAAGCTTTCTTT CASSLSGDPNAEAFF
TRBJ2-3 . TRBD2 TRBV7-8 TGTGCCAGCAGCTCCGGGACTAGCGGACGCACAGATACGCAGTATTTT CASSSGTSGRTDTQYF
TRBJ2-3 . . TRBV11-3 TGTGCCAGCAGCTTACAGTTTCCGACTGATACGCAGTATTTT CASSLQFPTDTQYF
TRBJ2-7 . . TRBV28 TGTGCCAGCAGGTTCGGGCTAGCGAGTGAGTACGAGCAGTACTTC CASRFGLASEYEQYF
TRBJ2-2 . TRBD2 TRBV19 TGTGCCAGTAGTATAGATCTGGGGGGGACTAGCGGGAGAAGTCATGAGACCGGGGAGCTGTTTTTT CASSIDLGGTSGRSHETGELFF
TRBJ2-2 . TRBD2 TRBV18 TGTGCCAGCTCTCTGGGACTAGCGGGAGTCGGCACCGGGGAGCTGTTTTTT CASSLGLAGVGTGELFF
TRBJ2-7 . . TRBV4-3 TGCGCCAGCAGCCAAGCCAGTACCTCCTACGAGCAGTACTTC CASSQASTSYEQYF
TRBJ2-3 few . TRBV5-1 TGCGCCAGCAGCTTGGAGCCCGGCGAGGGAACAGATACGCAGTATTTT CASSLEPGEGTDTQYF
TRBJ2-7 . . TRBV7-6 TGTGCCAGCAGCTTAAAACAGCGGCAGAGCTCCTACGAGCAGTACTTC CASSLKQRQSSYEQYF
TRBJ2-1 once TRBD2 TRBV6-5 TGTGCCAGCAGTTGGGACGGGGGGAATGAGCAGTTCTTC CASSWDGGNEQFF
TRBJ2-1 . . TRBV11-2 TGTGCCAGCAGCCTTGCGTCCGTGGCATCTTACAATGAGCAGTTCTTC CASSLASVASYNEQFF
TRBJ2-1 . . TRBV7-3 TGTGCCAGCAGCCCTACCCCCGGGACTTACTTGCACAATGAGCAGTTCTTC CASSPTPGTYLHNEQFF
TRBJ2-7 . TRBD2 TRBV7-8 TGTGCCAGCAGCCCGACTAGCGGGACCTCCTACGAGCAGTACTTC CASSPTSGTSYEQYF
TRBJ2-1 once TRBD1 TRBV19 TGTGCCAGTATCCCAGGGACAGGGACTGCCAATGAGCAGTTCTTC CASIPGTGTANEQFF
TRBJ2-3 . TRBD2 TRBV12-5 TGTGCTAGTGGTTTGGAGACTAGCGGGAGCCGCCCTACGCAGTATTTT CASGLETSGSRPTQYF
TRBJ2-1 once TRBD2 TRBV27 TGTGCCAGCAGTAAACTAGCGGGAGGGAAAGATGAGCAGTTCTTC CASSKLAGGKDEQFF
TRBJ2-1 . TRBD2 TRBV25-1 TGTGCCAGCAGTGAATACATAGCGGGGTGGTACAATGAGCAGTTCTTC CASSEYIAGWYNEQFF
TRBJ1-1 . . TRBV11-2 TGTGCCAGCAGCACAGACCATTGGGGACGGGTGCTTGAAGCTTTCTTT CASSTDHWGRVLEAFF
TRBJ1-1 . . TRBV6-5 TGTGCCAGCAGACCGTCCACGAACACTGAAGCTTTCTTT CASRPSTNTEAFF